A selection of T cell receptor beta chains follows, all from one sample in a study of cytomegalovirus exposure and HLA in healthy donors. Sequenced by immunoSEQ multiplex PCR; TCRdb stores in-frame clones only, minus some. The sample records 100,000 to 150,000 clones, 80% being singletons. Source material: PBMCs. These receptors were collected from a young man in good health and CMV-seropositive. Both conserved end residues are part of each CDR3. A D gene is named only where the DNA matches it firmly. Not all rows give a size; the values are once, few, many and, for expanded clones, a class.

>13|NA|NA|TRBJ1-1|TRBV13
TGTGCCAGCAGCTTGTCCCCGGGGACTGAAGCTTTCTTT
CASSLSPGTEAFF
>15|NA|NA|TRBJ1-1|TRBV6-5
TGTGCCAGCAGTTACCCCGGGGGAATGGGAACTGAAGCTTTCTTT
CASSYPGGMGTEAFF
>16|NA|NA|TRBJ1-5|TRBV4-1
TGCGCCAGCAGCCCCGCCGACGGGACAAGCAATCAGCCCCAGCATTTT
CASSPADGTSNQPQHF
>16|NA|NA|TRBJ2-2|TRBV7-8
TGTGCCAGCAGCTTAGGAGCAGGGCGAAACACCGGGGAGCTGTTTTTT
CASSLGAGRNTGELFF
>17|NA|TRBD1|TRBJ1-2|TRBV7-8
TGTGCCAGCAGCGAGGCGACAGGGTTCGAAGCCAACTATGGCTACACCTTC
CASSEATGFEANYGYTF
>14|NA|NA|TRBJ2-7|TRBV7-6
TGTGCCAGCAGCTCCCAGGACTACGCCGGAGAGCAGTACTTC
CASSSQDYAGEQYF
>15|NA|TRBD1|TRBJ1-1|TRBV30
TGTGCCTGGAGTGTTACCAGGGGGCTGCGGGCTGAAGCTTTCTTT
CAWSVTRGLRAEAFF
>17|NA|TRBD1|TRBJ1-1|TRBV7-9
TGTGCCAGCAGCTCACAGGGGGCGTCTGAATTGAACACTGAAGCTTTCTTT
CASSSQGASELNTEAFF
>19|NA|NA|TRBJ1-1|TRBV11-2
TGTGCCAGCAGCTTATTGGTAATTCGGTACCGAGACTTGAACACTGAAGCTTTCTTT
CASSLLVIRYRDLNTEAFF
>11|NA|NA|TRBJ1-1|TRBV29-1
TGCAGCGTTGTTCGGGGAGCTGAAGCTTTCTTT
CSVVRGAEAFF
>13|NA|NA|TRBJ2-7|TRBV7-9
TGTGCCAGCAGCTTGTACAGGGAGTACGAGCAGTACTTC
CASSLYREYEQYF
>15|once|TRBD2|TRBJ2-2|TRBV19
TGTGCCACCGGGGGGGGGACTCTCAACACCGGGGAGCTGTTTTTT
CATGGGTLNTGELFF
>15|NA|TRBD2|TRBJ2-7|TRBV7-2
TGTGCCAGCAGCTTCTCTAGCGGGGGGCCCTACGAGCAGTACTTC
CASSFSSGGPYEQYF
>13|NA|TRBD1|TRBJ1-1|TRBV5-5
TGTGCCAGCAGCCTCGGGACAGCCACTGAAGCTTTCTTT
CASSLGTATEAFF
>14|NA|NA|TRBJ2-2|TRBV9
TGTGCCAGCAGCGTAGGGCAGGGTGCCGGGGAGCTGTTTTTT
CASSVGQGAGELFF
>16|NA|NA|TRBJ2-5|TRBV13
TGTGCCAGCAGCACCCAAGACTTATTCTTCACAGAGACCCAGTACTTC
CASSTQDLFFTETQYF
>15|NA|NA|TRBJ2-2|TRBV6-5
TGTGCCAGCAGTTATGGAAGGGGTGCCACCGGGGAGCTGTTTTTT
CASSYGRGATGELFF
>12|NA|NA|TRBJ2-5|TRBV5-1
TGCGCCAGCAGCATGGAAGGAGGGACCCAGTACTTC
CASSMEGGTQYF
>12|NA|NA|TRBJ2-7|TRBV6-5
TGTGCCAGCGGGGAGAGCTCCTACGAGCAGTACTTC
CASGESSYEQYF
>16|NA|TRBD2|TRBJ2-3|TRBV2
TGTGCCAGCAGTGAAGTGGCTAGCGGAACCTGGGATACGCAGTATTTT
CASSEVASGTWDTQYF
>16|NA|NA|TRBJ1-2|TRBV5-1
TGCGCCAGCAGCTTGGGACAGCCTGCTCCTAACTATGGCTACACCTTC
CASSLGQPAPNYGYTF
>12|NA|TRBD1|TRBJ1-1|TRBV28
TGTGCCAGCAGCCGACAGGGGAAAGAAGCTTTCTTT
CASSRQGKEAFF
>16|NA|TRBD1|TRBJ1-3|TRBV18
TGTGCCAGCTCACCACCGGGACAGAACTCTGGAAACGCCATATATTTT
CASSPPGQNSGNAIYF
>16|NA|NA|TRBJ1-2|TRBV4-1
TGCGCCAGCAGCCAAGTCCCTAGGCCTGAGGGAGTGGGCTACACCTTC
CASSQVPRPEGVGYTF
>15|NA|NA|TRBJ1-6|TRBV10-3
TGTGCCATCAGTGAGTCGACACCCTATAATTCACCCCTCCACTTT
CAISESTPYNSPLHF
>17|NA|TRBD1|TRBJ2-2|TRBV30
TGTGCCTGGAGGGGCCTCGGGACAGGTCTTGGCACCGGGGAGCTGTTTTTT
CAWRGLGTGLGTGELFF
>16|NA|TRBD1|TRBJ1-2|TRBV7-8
TGTGCCAGCAGCCCAAGCCGACAGGGGGATACAAGTGGCTACACCTTC
CASSPSRQGDTSGYTF
>17|NA|TRBD1|TRBJ1-1|TRBV14
TGTGCCAGCAGCCCCTTTGGAGGGGGCGAAAAGGACACTGAAGCTTTCTTT
CASSPFGGGEKDTEAFF
>16|NA|TRBD1|TRBJ2-5|TRBV4-1
TGCGCCAGCAGCCTTGAGACAGGGGCAGGCCAAGAGACCCAGTACTTC
CASSLETGAGQETQYF
>15|few|NA|TRBJ2-6|TRBV6-5
TGTGCCAGCAGCCTCACAGGTTCTGGGGCCAACGTCCTGACTTTC
CASSLTGSGANVLTF
>13|NA|NA|TRBJ1-1|TRBV27
TGTGCCACCCGACCCCCGGACAGCAGCCGGATTGGTTTT
CATRPPDSSRIGF
>13|few|NA|TRBJ2-2|TRBV6-1
TGTGCCAGCAGCCCCCCGAGGGCCGGGGAGCTGTTTTTT
CASSPPRAGELFF
>16|NA|NA|TRBJ2-7|TRBV9
TGTGCCAGCAGCCCCCGTTTAGCGGAACAGACCTACGAGCAGTACTTC
CASSPRLAEQTYEQYF
>15|NA|TRBD1|TRBJ2-7|TRBV28
TGTGCCAGCAGTTTACTGGGACAGGGGCCCTACGAGCAGTACTTC
CASSLLGQGPYEQYF
>13|NA|TRBD1|TRBJ2-1|TRBV6-1
TGTGCCAGCAGTCCAAATACAGGGGTCGAGCAGTTCTTC
CASSPNTGVEQFF
>13|NA|NA|TRBJ1-6|TRBV10-3
TGTGCCACCGGGGGGGCGGAGAATTCACCCCTCCACTTT
CATGGAENSPLHF
>14|NA|NA|TRBJ2-5|TRBV5-1
TGCGCCAGCAGCCCAACCCCAGGTGGGGAGACCCAGTACTTC
CASSPTPGGETQYF
>13|NA|NA|TRBJ1-1|TRBV27
TGTGCCAGCAGTCCGGGGGGGAACACTGAAGCTTTCTTT
CASSPGGNTEAFF
>15|NA|NA|TRBJ1-2|TRBV18
TGTGCCAGCTCACCACCGGGAGCCTCAACTCATGGCTACACCTTC
CASSPPGASTHGYTF
>14|NA|NA|TRBJ1-3|TRBV10-3
TGTGCCATCAGTGAGCCAGGGCCTGGAAACACCATATATTTT
CAISEPGPGNTIYF
>16|NA|NA|TRBJ1-1|TRBV10-3
TGTGCCATCAGCTCCACAGGGATGGGGCGGGACACTGAAGCTTTCTTT
CAISSTGMGRDTEAFF
>13|NA|TRBD1|TRBJ1-4|TRBV2
TGTGCCAGCAGGCGGGACAGTAATGAAAAACTGTTTTTT
CASRRDSNEKLFF
>15|NA|TRBD1|TRBJ1-2|TRBV10-3
TGTGCCATCAGTGAGATTGGGACAGCCGACGATGGCTACACCTTC
CAISEIGTADDGYTF
>13|NA|NA|TRBJ2-1|TRBV10-1
TGCGCCAGCGGCCGGGACTTAGACAATGAGCAGTTCTTC
CASGRDLDNEQFF
>13|NA|NA|TRBJ2-1|TRBV19
TGTGCCAGTAGCCTTCCAGGGTACAATGAGCAGTTCTTC
CASSLPGYNEQFF
>17|NA|NA|TRBJ1-4|TRBV15
TGTGCCACCAGCAGAGATCGTAGGGGCAGGGGCAATGAAAAACTGTTTTTT
CATSRDRRGRGNEKLFF